The clone carrying this T cell receptor beta chain came up a few times. The antigen is unknown. This specimen comes from a study of early T cells in non-severe SARS-CoV-2 infection. Background on the study: The study sequenced bulk RNA from unsorted whole blood, with chains unpaired. Study-level findings and limits: Matches to VDJdb favored anti-spike CD8 responses and missed private and CD4 specificities.

Germline V gene lookup returns CDR1 MNHNY and CDR2 SVGAGI (reference sequence). The CDR3 extends over 15 amino acids. The germline V and J ends were trimmed by 3 bases and 4 bases, with 13 bases remaining between them. Separate cDNA molecules each had unique molecular identifiers attached to them. TCRdb passed the 5' RACE reads through MiXCR, listing each CDR3 protein once. The sample carries tens of thousands of distinct CDR3 sequences, over 9% recorded once. Here the sequenced sample was whole blood, taken at baseline. This sequence was found in an adult who was a healthcare worker with PCR-confirmed SARS-CoV-2 infection or an uninfected control (not recorded which). The rearrangement links TRBV6-6 to TRBJ1-5; D remains ambiguous. The CDR3 bases are TGTGCCAGCAGTTATGAGGCTATAGGAAATCAGCCCCAGCATTTT. It specifies CASSYEAIGNQPQHF.